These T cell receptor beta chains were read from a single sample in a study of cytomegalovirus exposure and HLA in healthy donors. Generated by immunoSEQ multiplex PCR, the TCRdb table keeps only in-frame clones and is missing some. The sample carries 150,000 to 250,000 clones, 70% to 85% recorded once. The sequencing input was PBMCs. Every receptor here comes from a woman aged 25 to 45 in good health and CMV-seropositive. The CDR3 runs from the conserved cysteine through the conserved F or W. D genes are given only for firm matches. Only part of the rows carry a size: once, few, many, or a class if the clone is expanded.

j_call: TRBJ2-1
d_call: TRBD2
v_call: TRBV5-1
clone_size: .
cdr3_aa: CASSSSGGYNEQFF
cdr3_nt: TGCGCCAGCAGCTCTAGCGGGGGCTACAATGAGCAGTTCTTC

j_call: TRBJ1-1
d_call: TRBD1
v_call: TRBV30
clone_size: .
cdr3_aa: CAWSTATGENTEAFF
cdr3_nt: TGTGCCTGGAGTACTGCGACAGGGGAGAACACTGAAGCTTTCTTT

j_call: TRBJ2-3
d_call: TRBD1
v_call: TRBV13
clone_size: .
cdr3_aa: CASRTGGVDTQYF
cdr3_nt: TGTGCCAGCAGGACAGGGGGTGTAGATACGCAGTATTTT

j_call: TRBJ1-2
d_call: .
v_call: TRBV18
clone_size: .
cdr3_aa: CASSPPQNNYGYTF
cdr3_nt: TGTGCCAGCTCACCACCTCAGAACAACTATGGCTACACCTTC

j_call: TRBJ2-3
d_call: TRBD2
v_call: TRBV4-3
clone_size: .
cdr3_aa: CASSRSTSGGIDTQYF
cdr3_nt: TGCGCCAGCAGCCGCTCGACTAGCGGGGGAATAGATACGCAGTATTTT

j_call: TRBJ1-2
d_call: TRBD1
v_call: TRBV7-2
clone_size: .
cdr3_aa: CASSLPPGQGYGYTF
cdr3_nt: TGTGCCAGCAGCTTACCGCCGGGACAGGGCTATGGCTACACCTTC

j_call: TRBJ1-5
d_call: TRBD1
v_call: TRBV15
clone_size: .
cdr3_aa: CATSTRGPRGVGQPQHF
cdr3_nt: TGTGCCACCAGCACAAGAGGGCCCAGGGGGGTGGGCCAGCCCCAGCATTTT

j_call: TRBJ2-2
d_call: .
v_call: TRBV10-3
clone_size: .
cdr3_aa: CAISGMAGDGTGELFF
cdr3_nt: TGTGCCATCAGTGGTATGGCAGGGGATGGCACCGGGGAGCTGTTTTTT

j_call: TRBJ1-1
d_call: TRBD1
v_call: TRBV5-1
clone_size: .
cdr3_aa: CASFPYDRGGEAFF
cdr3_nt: TGCGCCAGCTTCCCCTACGACAGGGGAGGTGAAGCTTTCTTT

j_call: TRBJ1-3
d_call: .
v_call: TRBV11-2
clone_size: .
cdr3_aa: CASSSPAGAKGNTIYF
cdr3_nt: TGTGCCAGCAGCTCACCAGCAGGGGCGAAAGGAAACACCATATATTTT

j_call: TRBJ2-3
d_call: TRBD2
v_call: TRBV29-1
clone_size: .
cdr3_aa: CSVGRRGGRLPDTQYF
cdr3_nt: TGCAGCGTTGGTAGGCGGGGGGGCCGCTTGCCAGATACGCAGTATTTT

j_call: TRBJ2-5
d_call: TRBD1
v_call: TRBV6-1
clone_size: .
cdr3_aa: CASSALWTGDLETQYF
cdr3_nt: TGTGCCAGCAGTGCCCTTTGGACAGGGGATTTAGAGACCCAGTACTTC

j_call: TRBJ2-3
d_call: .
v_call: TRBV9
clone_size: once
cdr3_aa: CASSVIGNTADTQYF
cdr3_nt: TGTGCCAGCAGCGTAATCGGGAATACGGCAGATACGCAGTATTTT

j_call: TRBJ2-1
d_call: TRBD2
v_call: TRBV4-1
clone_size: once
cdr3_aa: CASSLHPGTSGSNEQFF
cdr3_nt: TGCGCCAGCAGCCTACACCCCGGGACTAGCGGGAGTAATGAGCAGTTCTTC

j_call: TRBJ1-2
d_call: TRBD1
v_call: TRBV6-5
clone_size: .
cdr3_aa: CASSTDRGANYGYTF
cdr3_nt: TGTGCCAGCAGTACAGACAGGGGGGCGAACTATGGCTACACCTTC

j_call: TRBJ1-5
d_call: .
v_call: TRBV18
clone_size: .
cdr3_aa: CASSPTEGNQPQHF
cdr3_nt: TGTGCCAGCTCACCTACTGAGGGCAATCAGCCCCAGCATTTT

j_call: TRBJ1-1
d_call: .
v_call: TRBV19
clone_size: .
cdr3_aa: CASSQTGMNTEAFF
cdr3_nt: TGTGCCAGTAGTCAAACAGGTATGAACACTGAAGCTTTCTTT

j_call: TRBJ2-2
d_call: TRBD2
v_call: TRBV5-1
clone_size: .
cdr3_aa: CASSLAGETGELFF
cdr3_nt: TGCGCCAGCAGCTTAGCGGGAGAGACCGGGGAGCTGTTTTTT

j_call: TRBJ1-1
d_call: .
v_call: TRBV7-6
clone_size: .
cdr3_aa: CASSPTLGGLNTEAFF
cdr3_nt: TGTGCCAGCAGCCCGACTCTCGGGGGATTGAACACTGAAGCTTTCTTT

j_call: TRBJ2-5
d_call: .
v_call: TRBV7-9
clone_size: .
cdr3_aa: CASSLAGEGTQYF
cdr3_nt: TGTGCCAGCAGCTTAGCAGGGGAAGGGACCCAGTACTTC

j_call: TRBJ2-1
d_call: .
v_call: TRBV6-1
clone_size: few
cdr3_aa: CASSEGALTYNEQFF
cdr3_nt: TGTGCCAGCAGTGAAGGGGCTCTCACTTACAATGAGCAGTTCTTC

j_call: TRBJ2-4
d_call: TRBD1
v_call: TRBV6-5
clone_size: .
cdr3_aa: CASSHLTDRTNIQYF
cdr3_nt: TGTGCCAGCAGCCACCTGACGGACAGGACGAACATTCAGTACTTC

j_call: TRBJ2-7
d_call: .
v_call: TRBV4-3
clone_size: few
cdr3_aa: CASSQDLGAGSYEQYF
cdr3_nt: TGCGCCAGCAGCCAAGATCTGGGGGCCGGCTCCTACGAGCAGTACTTC

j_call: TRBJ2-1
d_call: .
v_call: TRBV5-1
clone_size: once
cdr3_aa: CASSRASEQFF
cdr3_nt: TGCGCCAGCAGCCGAGCGAGTGAGCAGTTCTTC

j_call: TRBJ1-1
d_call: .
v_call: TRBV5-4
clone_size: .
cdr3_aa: CASSLILQGGTEAFF
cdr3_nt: TGTGCCAGCAGCCTTATCCTGCAGGGTGGGACTGAAGCTTTCTTT

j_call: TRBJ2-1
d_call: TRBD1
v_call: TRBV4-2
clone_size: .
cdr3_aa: CASSQEQQGALFEQFF
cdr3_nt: TGTGCCAGCAGCCAGGAACAACAGGGGGCATTGTTTGAGCAGTTCTTC

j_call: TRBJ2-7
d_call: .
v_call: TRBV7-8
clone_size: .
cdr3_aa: CASSSDRDKSYEQYF
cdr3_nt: TGTGCCAGCAGCTCGGACCGGGACAAGAGCTACGAGCAGTACTTC

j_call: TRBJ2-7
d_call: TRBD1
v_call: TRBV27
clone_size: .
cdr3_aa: CASRITGTGLNYEQYF
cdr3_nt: TGTGCCAGCAGAATAACCGGGACAGGGTTGAACTACGAGCAGTACTTC

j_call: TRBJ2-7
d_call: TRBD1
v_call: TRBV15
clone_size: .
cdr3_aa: CATSRDRSGQGGEQYF
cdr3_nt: TGTGCCACCAGCAGAGATAGGTCAGGACAGGGGGGCGAGCAGTACTTC

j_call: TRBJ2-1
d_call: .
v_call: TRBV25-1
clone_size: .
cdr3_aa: CASSEADSYNEQFF
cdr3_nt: TGTGCCAGCAGTGAAGCAGACAGTTACAATGAGCAGTTCTTC

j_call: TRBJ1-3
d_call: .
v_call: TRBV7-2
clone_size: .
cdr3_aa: CASSLVPGAIYF
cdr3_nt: TGTGCCAGCAGCTTAGTCCCAGGGGCCATATATTTT

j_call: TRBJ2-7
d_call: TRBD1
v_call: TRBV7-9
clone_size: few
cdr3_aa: CASSPPGQGRSGRF
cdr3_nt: TGTGCCAGCAGCCCGCCGGGACAGGGGAGATCAGGGAGATTC

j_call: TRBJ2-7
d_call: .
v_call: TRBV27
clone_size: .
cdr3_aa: CASSPLDSPYEQYF
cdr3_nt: TGTGCCAGCTCACCCCTGGACAGTCCCTACGAGCAGTACTTC

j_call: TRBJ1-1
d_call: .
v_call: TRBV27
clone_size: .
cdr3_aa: CASSLGFLGANTEAFF
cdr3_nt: TGTGCCAGCAGTTTAGGCTTCCTGGGGGCGAACACTGAAGCTTTCTTT

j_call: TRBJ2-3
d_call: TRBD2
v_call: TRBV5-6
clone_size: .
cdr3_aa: CASSSTGLAGDTQYF
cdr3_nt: TGTGCCAGCAGCTCGACCGGACTAGCGGGAGATACGCAGTATTTT

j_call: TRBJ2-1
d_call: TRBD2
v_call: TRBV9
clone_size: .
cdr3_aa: CASSSTSGRANEQFF
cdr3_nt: TGTGCCAGCAGCAGTACTAGCGGGAGGGCGAATGAGCAGTTCTTC

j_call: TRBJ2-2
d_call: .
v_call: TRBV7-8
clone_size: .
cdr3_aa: CASSRLVGELFF
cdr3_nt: TGTGCCAGCAGTCGACTAGTCGGGGAGCTGTTTTTT

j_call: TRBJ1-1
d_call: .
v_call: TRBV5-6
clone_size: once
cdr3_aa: CASSLGPMNTEAFF
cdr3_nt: TGTGCCAGCAGCTTGGGGCCGATGAACACTGAAGCTTTCTTT

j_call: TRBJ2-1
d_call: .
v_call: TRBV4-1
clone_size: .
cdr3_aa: CASSLSDQENNEQFF
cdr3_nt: TGCGCCAGCAGCCTCAGCGACCAAGAAAACAATGAGCAGTTCTTC

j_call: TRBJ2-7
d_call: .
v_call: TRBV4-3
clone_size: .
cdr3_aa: CASSQWQGSYEQYF
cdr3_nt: TGCGCCAGCAGCCAATGGCAGGGGTCCTACGAGCAGTACTTC

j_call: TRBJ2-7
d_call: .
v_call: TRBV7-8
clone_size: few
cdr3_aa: CASSERRDRAYEQYF
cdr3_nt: TGTGCCAGCAGCGAGCGGCGGGACAGAGCCTACGAGCAGTACTTC

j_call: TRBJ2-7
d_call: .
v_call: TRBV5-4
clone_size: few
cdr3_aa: CASSTQAAHEQYF
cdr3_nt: TGTGCCAGCAGCACCCAGGCAGCCCACGAGCAGTACTTC